Each of the 13 T cell receptor beta chains below was sequenced from the same sample in a study of cytomegalovirus exposure and HLA in healthy donors. PCR amplification relied on 60 Vbeta primers (plus 13 Jbeta primers). Produced via immunoSEQ multiplex PCR; TCRdb's table is partial and in-frame only. The sample has 150,000 to 200,000 clones; 76% are singletons. The sequenced material came from PBMCs. Every receptor here comes from a woman aged 30 to 39 in good health and CMV-seropositive.

This chain uses TRBV5-4 with TRBJ2-3, with a possible D match to TRBD2 (6 bases). Germline CDR1 is SGHNT and CDR2 is YYREEE (reference sequence). Trimming took off 5 bases at V and 10 bases at J, with 11 bases between the two ends. The CDR3 consists of 11 residues. The CDR3 region is CASSRLDAQYF. The CDR3 coding sequence is TGTGCCAGCAGTCGACTAGACGCGCAGTATTTT.

The V and J genes are TRBV4-2 and TRBJ2-2; 7 nucleotides agree with TRBD2. Germline V lookup: CDR1 LGHNA, CDR2 YNFKEQ. The CDR3 runs 16 residues. Losses at the gene ends were 2 bases for V and 6 bases for J; bases not matched to a gene: 9. CDR3 in amino acids: CASSQRTGGGPGELFF. The CDR3 coding sequence is TGTGCCAGCAGCCAAAGGACGGGGGGAGGGCCCGGGGAGCTGTTTTTT.

This clone has only a few counts. This sequence joins TRBV16 and TRBJ2-2; a possible D gene is TRBD2 (6 bases). V was trimmed by 4 bases and J by 0 bases, leaving 12 bases between them. CDR3 length equals 16 residues. Per the germline V gene, CDR1 is KGHSY and CDR2 is FQNENV. The CDR3 loop reads CASSRNGGANTGELFF. CDR3 nucleotides: TGTGCCAGCAGCCGAAATGGAGGGGCGAACACCGGGGAGCTGTTTTTT.

As for this clone: The same CDR3 can be traced to other DNA sequences in this sample. The gene calls are TRBV28 and TRBJ2-7, with D possibly being TRBD1 (6 bases). CDR1 MDHEN and CDR2 SYDVKM come from the germline V gene. The V end lost 4 bases, the J end lost 0 bases, and 10 bases lay between the germline ends. This CDR3 comprises 14 residues. CDR3 region: CASSSGQGSYEQYF. The CDR3 DNA is TGTGCCAGCAGTTCGGGACAAGGCTCCTACGAGCAGTACTTC.

CDR3 loop: CASSKNFLGQSKGNIQYF. The CDR3 DNA follows: TGTGCCAGCAGCAAGAATTTCCTAGGGCAGTCCAAGGGGAACATTCAGTACTTC. The chain joins TRBV21-1 to TRBJ2-4; the D segment call TRBD1 is taken from the table without a DNA check. TRBV21-1 is labeled a pseudogene. CDR3 length: 18 residues.

The chain is built from TRBV6-1 and TRBJ2-3; TRBD2 agrees at 11 bases. The trim removed 2 bases at V and 2 bases at J, leaving 6 bases unmatched. CDR1 and CDR2 from the germline V gene are MNHNS and SASEGT. This CDR3 has 17 amino acids. For the CDR3, the DNA is TGTGCCAGCAGTGAACTAGCGGGGGGTATCACCACAGATACGCAGTATTTT. The encoded protein is CASSELAGGITTDTQYF.

This clone was detected only once. The chain carries TRBV4-1 and TRBJ2-5; 8 positions agree with TRBD2. J lost 5 bases, V lost 0 bases, and 8 bases had no gene match. Looked up from germline, CDR1 is MGHRA and CDR2 is YSYEKL. CDR3 size: 16 residues. CDR3 region: CASSQDSGGGRETQYF. The CDR3 DNA sequence: TGCGCCAGCAGCCAAGATTCGGGGGGGGGCAGGGAGACCCAGTACTTC.

This chain connects TRBV7-2 to TRBJ1-2, with TRBD1 matching 9 bases. V gave up 5 bases and J gave up 4 bases; unmatched junction bases: 11. The CDR3 is 16 residues long. The germline CDR1 and CDR2 sequences are SGHTA and FQGNSA. CDR3 amino acids: CASSLPGTGSPYGYTF. The DNA for the CDR3 is TGTGCCAGCAGCCTGCCAGGGACAGGGAGTCCCTATGGCTACACCTTC.

This chain uses TRBV7-2 with TRBJ1-3; D not certain. Trimming removed 3 bases at V and 4 bases at J, with 16 bases between. This CDR3 has 16 residues. Germline CDR1 SGHTA, CDR2 FQGNSA. DNA of the CDR3: TGTGCCAGCAGCTTTTATCTGGCAGAAGTCGGAAACACCATATATTTT. Its translation is CASSFYLAEVGNTIYF. Looking up the rest from reference TRBV7-2 and TRBJ1-3 gives the full variable domain: GAGVSQSPSNKVTEKGKDVELRCDPISGHTALYWYRQSLGQGLEFLIYFQGNSAPDKSGLPSDRFSAERTGGSVSTLTIQRTQQEDSAVYLCASSFYLAEVGNTIYFGEGSWLTVV.

The rearrangement joins TRBV30 to TRBJ1-2, with D possibly TRBD1 on 5 matching bases. Trimming cost V 0 bases and J 6 bases, with 14 bases left between them. Germline CDR1 is GTSNPN and CDR2 is SVGIG (reference sequence). This CDR3 is built from 14 residues. DNA for the CDR3: TGTGCCTGGAGTGTTCACAGGCTCCTGAATGGCTACACCTTC. This encodes CAWSVHRLLNGYTF.

The chain uses TRBV19 and TRBJ2-7; TRBD1 matches at 9 bases. Germline-derived CDR1 and CDR2 are LNHDA and SQIVND (reference sequence). V gave up 1 base and J gave up 7 bases; unmatched junction bases: 8. CDR3 length equals 15 residues. This chain's CDR3 is CASSIALGQGQEQYF. CDR3 in DNA: TGTGCCAGTAGTATAGCCCTGGGACAGGGACAGGAGCAGTACTTC.

The chain combines TRBV7-6 with TRBJ1-1; 7 positions agree with TRBD1. Germline-derived CDR1 and CDR2 are SGHVS and FNYEAQ. V lost 5 bases, J lost 0 bases, and 6 bases stayed unmatched. CDR3 length: 15 amino acids. CDR3 amino acids: CASSVGQEMNTEAFF. The DNA of the CDR3 is TGTGCCAGCAGCGTAGGACAGGAGATGAACACTGAAGCTTTCTTT.

This chain connects TRBV28 to TRBJ1-1; D is uncertain. This CDR3 region has 12 residues. Germline CDR1 MDHEN, CDR2 SYDVKM. The V end was cut by 3 bases, the J end by 6 bases, with 8 bases between. The CDR3 protein is CASSLARAEAFF. For the CDR3, the DNA is TGTGCCAGCAGTTTGGCCCGGGCTGAAGCTTTCTTT.